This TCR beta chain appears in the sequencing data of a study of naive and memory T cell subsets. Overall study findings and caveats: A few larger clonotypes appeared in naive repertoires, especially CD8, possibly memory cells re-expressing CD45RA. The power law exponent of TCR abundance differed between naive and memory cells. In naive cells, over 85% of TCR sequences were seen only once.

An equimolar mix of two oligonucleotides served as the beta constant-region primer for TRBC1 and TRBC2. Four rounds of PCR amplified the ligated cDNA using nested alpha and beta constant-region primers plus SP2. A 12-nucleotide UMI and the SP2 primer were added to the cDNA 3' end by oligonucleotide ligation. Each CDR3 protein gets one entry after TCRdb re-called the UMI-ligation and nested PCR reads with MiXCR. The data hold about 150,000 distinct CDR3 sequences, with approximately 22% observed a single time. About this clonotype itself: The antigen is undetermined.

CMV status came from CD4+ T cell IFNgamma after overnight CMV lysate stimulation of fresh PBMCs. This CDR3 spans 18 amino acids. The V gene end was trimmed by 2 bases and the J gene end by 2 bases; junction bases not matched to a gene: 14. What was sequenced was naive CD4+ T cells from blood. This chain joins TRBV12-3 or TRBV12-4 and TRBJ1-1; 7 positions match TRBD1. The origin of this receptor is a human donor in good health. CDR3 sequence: CASSLRRRWTGVNTEAFF. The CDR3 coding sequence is TGTGCCAGCAGTTTAAGGCGAAGGTGGACAGGCGTTAACACTGAAGCTTTCTTT.